This TCR beta chain was identified in a study of control samples from healthy donors and cancer patients. There are 17 residues in the CDR3. V shed 3 bases and J 4 bases; nucleotides not matched to a gene: 7. Germline CDR1 reads KGHSH; CDR2 reads LQKENI. Some clones are missing from TCRdb's copy, which holds only in-frame ones; the method was immunoSEQ multiplex PCR. The repertoire consists of approximately 140,000 clones, with less than 95% occurring once and the leading ten covering approximately 7.2%. Sequenced input: blood. V is TRBV18 and J is TRBJ2-2; the match to TRBD1 covers 11 bases. The receptor's source is a man between 18 and 29 years old in good health. The CDR3 loop is CASSPRDRGSSTGELFF. DNA of the CDR3: TGTGCCAGCTCACCCCGGGACAGGGGGTCGAGCACCGGGGAGCTGTTTTTT.